This T cell receptor beta chain was obtained from a study of blood T cells in healthy people across ages. Study findings and constraints: The long-lived group displayed more naive CD4+ cells, plus higher diversity, than the aged donors did.

Primed by a sample-barcoded 5' primer and a J-beta primer mix, a second PCR proceeded for 7 to 11 cycles. TCRdb itself ran the 5' RACE reads through MiXCR, one entry per CDR3 protein. The sample carries 1.5 million to 2 million distinct CDR3 sequences, 30% to 40% recorded once. With 7 bases clipped from V and 2 bases from J, the junction kept 9 bases outside the gene matches. The CDR3 totals 15 residues. In its sample, this clonotype was seen a few times. The target antigen is unknown. The chain uses TRBV12-3 or TRBV12-4 and TRBJ2-5; 8 bases align to TRBD2. The clonotype comes from a human donor in good health. The sample comprised blood. The CDR3 region has the DNA TGTGCCAGCACCTGGGGACTAGGAAAACAAGAGACCCAGTACTTC. This encodes CASTWGLGKQETQYF.